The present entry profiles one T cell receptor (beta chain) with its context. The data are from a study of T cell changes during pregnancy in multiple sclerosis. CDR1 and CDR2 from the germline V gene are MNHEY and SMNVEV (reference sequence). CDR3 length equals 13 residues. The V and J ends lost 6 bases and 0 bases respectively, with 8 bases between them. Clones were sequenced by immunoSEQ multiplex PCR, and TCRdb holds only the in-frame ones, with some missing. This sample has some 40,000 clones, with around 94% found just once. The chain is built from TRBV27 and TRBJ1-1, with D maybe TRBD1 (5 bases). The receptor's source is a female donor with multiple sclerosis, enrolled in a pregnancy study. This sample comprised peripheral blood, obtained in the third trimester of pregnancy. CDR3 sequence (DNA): TGTGCCAGCAGGGGGGGTTTGAACACTGAAGCTTTCTTT. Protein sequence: CASRGGLNTEAFF.